The sequence of this T cell receptor (beta chain) was determined in a study of shared clonotypes between healthy human individuals. The table came from immunoSEQ multiplex PCR; TCRdb's copy has only in-frame clones and leaves some out. This sample has under 850,000 clones, with approximately 77% found just once. The study, taken as a whole, reports: Large sequencing depth failed to make sorted-subset sequencing complete, rarefaction showed.

This clone was seen more than once but under ten times. Its antigen is not known. Investigators divided CD4+ cells into CD45RA+ naive and CD45RA-negative memory subsets. Sequencing was done on a sample of memory CD4+ T cells sorted from blood. Subset described: CD45RA-negative fraction. The clonotype comes from a woman aged 30 to 39 in good health.

The CDR3 loop is CASSLFRDYEQYF. Here the CDR3 DNA reads TGTGCCAGCAGCTTGTTCAGGGATTACGAGCAGTACTTC. The J gene is TRBJ2-7, the V gene TRBV13; a weak D match, TRBD1 (5 bases). Germline CDR1 PRHDT, CDR2 FYEKMQ (reference sequence). The CDR3 is 13 residues long. The V gene lost 3 bases and the J gene lost 4 bases, with 10 bases spanning the gap. Variable domain in full (rest from reference TRBV13 and TRBJ2-7): AAGVIQSPRHLIKEKRETATLKCYPIPRHDTVYWYQQGPGQDPQFLISFYEKMQSDKGSIPDRFSAQQFSDYHSELNMSSLELGDSALYFCASSLFRDYEQYFGPGTRLTVT.